Listed here are 17 T cell receptor beta chains from one sample, sequenced in a study of T-cell memory formation after mild COVID-19 (dated by TCRdb to about 2021). Library prep was done by 5' RACE. The run used an Illumina NovaSeq 6000. Using fastp at Q25 and MiXCR, TCRdb reprocessed the public reads and kept productive beta chains. Duplicate CDR3 protein sequences are folded into a single record with the most common DNA and genes. Recorded for this sample are tens of thousands of distinct CDR3 sequences; 7.4% of them occurred a single time. The ten largest make up approximately 14% of the sample. Input material: PBMCs or a T cell subset sorted from them (not recorded which). Receptor source: an adult woman who had mild COVID-19 (a few samples of this study predate the infection). The sample titles of this study are shuffled in the database, so cell type and time point are left out; the donor was told from shared clones.

This clonotype was found many times. The chain employs TRBV6-5 and TRBJ2-7; 14 nucleotides match TRBD2. Germline assignment: CDR1 MNHEY and CDR2 SVGAGI. V lost 6 bases, J lost 2 bases, and 6 bases stayed unmatched. This CDR3 spans 16 amino acids. The CDR3 sequence: CASSRGGLAGAYEQYF. CDR3 DNA: TGTGCCAGCAGCCGCGGGGGACTAGCGGGGGCCTACGAGCAGTACTTC.

This clonotype appeared many times. The chain joins TRBV5-4 to TRBJ1-6, with TRBD1 matching over 7 bases. Trimming took 4 bases from V and 6 from J; bases not matched to a gene: 7. The CDR3 extends over 15 amino acids. The V gene's germline CDR1 is SGHNT and CDR2 YYREEE (reference sequence). The CDR3 DNA sequence: TGTGCCAGCAGCGAGCAGGGGGGTGCTAATTCACCCCTCCACTTT. Its protein product is CASSEQGGANSPLHF.

This clonotype occurred a few times. This clone may be a read error of a much larger clone one base away. The chain combines TRBV7-9 with TRBJ2-3, with TRBD2 as a possible D gene (5 bases). Germline V gene sequence: CDR1 SEHNR, CDR2 FQNEAQ (reference sequence). The CDR3 is 14 amino acids. Between the trimmed V and J ends, which lost 5 bases and 5 bases, there was a span of 14 bases. CDR3 amino acids: CASSPDGMGDTQYF. DNA of the CDR3: TGTGCCAGCAGCCCAGACGGGATGGGAGATACGCAGTATTTT.

The rearrangement uses TRBV5-5 and TRBJ2-1; D is undetermined. The CDR3 has 12 residues. With 2 bases removed from V and 6 bases from J, the gap between germline ends came to 6 bases. From germline, CDR1 is SGHKS and CDR2 YYEKEE (reference sequence). CDR3 coding DNA: TGTGCCAGCAGCTTACGGCCCAATGAGCAGTTCTTC. It yields the protein CASSLRPNEQFF.

This clonotype has a count of ten or more. The J gene is TRBJ2-7, the V gene TRBV7-8; D is unresolved. Germline CDR1 SGHVS, CDR2 FQNEAQ. This CDR3 spans 14 amino acids. V was trimmed by 4 bases and J by 0 bases, leaving 10 bases between them. The CDR3 sequence: CASSYRRNSYEQYF. The CDR3 DNA follows: TGTGCCAGCAGCTATCGACGGAACTCCTACGAGCAGTACTTC.

This clonotype has at least ten counts. CDR3 DNA sequence: TGTGCCAGCAGCCCCAGGGGGACTGGGTCTATCTACAATGAGCAGTTCTTC. Encoded protein: CASSPRGTGSIYNEQFF. J is TRBJ2-1 and V is TRBV14; perhaps TRBD1 as D (7 bases). This CDR3 is 17 amino acids long. The V gene's germline CDR1 is SGHDN and CDR2 FVKESK. The V end was cut by 4 bases, the J end by 3 bases, with 19 bases between.

This clonotype was seen at least ten times. The V gene is TRBV11-2, the J gene TRBJ2-2; 10 nucleotides match TRBD2. Germline V CDR1 and CDR2: SGHAT, FQNNGV. This CDR3 comprises 18 residues. With V trimmed by 4 bases and J by 6 bases, 14 bases remained unmatched. DNA of the CDR3: TGTGCCAGCAGCTCCCAAAGAGAAAGCGGGAGGGCATCCGGGGAGCTGTTTTTT. Translated, it gives CASSSQRESGRASGELFF.

This clonotype was recorded at least ten times. The J gene is TRBJ2-3, the V gene TRBV5-1, with TRBD1 as a possible D gene (7 bases). Per germline, CDR1 SGHRS and CDR2 YFSETQ. Trimming pared 4 bases from V and 8 bases from J, leaving 20 bases between. The CDR3 runs 15 residues. The DNA of the CDR3 is TGCGCCAGCAGCGAATCCCTCTCAGGGGGGTCTACGCAGTATTTT. Its translation is CASSESLSGGSTQYF.

This rearrangement joins TRBV4-1 to TRBJ2-2; TRBD2 might be the D (6 bases). The CDR3 spans 18 residues. Germline values: CDR1 MGHRA, CDR2 YSYEKL. The V end lost 0 bases, the J end lost 2 bases, and 16 bases lay between the germline ends. The CDR3 here is CASSQDHGGTPNTGELFF. The CDR3 DNA follows: TGCGCCAGCAGCCAAGATCATGGGGGGACCCCTAACACCGGGGAGCTGTTTTTT.

In its sample, this clonotype ranks as medium-sized (0.01 to 0.1%). The gene calls are TRBV12-3 or TRBV12-4 and TRBJ2-5; 8 bases match TRBD2. Trimming at V came to 6 bases and at J to 5 bases, leaving 5 bases not matched to a gene. CDR3 length equals 13 residues. Here the CDR3 reads CASRAPSGETQYF. Here the CDR3 DNA reads TGTGCCAGCAGAGCTCCTAGCGGGGAGACCCAGTACTTC.

This clonotype appeared many times. The chain employs TRBV20-1 and TRBJ1-1; D uncertain. The CDR3 loop spans 12 amino acids. V gave up 2 bases and J gave up 4 bases, with 8 bases separating them. The germline CDR1 and CDR2 sequences are DFQATT and SNEGSKA (reference sequence). CDR3 bases: TGCAGTGCTAGAAAGAGTGGCACTGAAGCTTTCTTT. It encodes CSARKSGTEAFF.

The chain couples TRBV4-2 to TRBJ2-5; D call uncertain. CDR3 length: 15 residues. V was shortened by 3 bases and J by 5 bases, with 16 bases between the two germline ends. Germline V gene data show CDR1 as LGHNA and CDR2 as YNFKEQ. The CDR3 is CASSQGHEQWETQYF. In DNA, the CDR3 is TGTGCCAGCAGCCAGGGCCACGAGCAATGGGAGACCCAGTACTTC.

This clonotype was counted ten times or more. J is TRBJ2-3 and V is TRBV12-3 or TRBV12-4; tentatively, D is TRBD1 or TRBD2 (5 bases each). CDR3 length: 15 amino acids. The V end lost 3 bases, the J end lost 3 bases, and 13 bases lay between the germline ends. CDR3 sequence reads: CASSLGSQGTDTQYF. In nucleotides, the CDR3 is TGTGCCAGCAGTTTGGGGAGTCAGGGAACAGATACGCAGTATTTT.

The sample holds many counts of this clonotype. The chain has TRBV5-1 and TRBJ2-4; tentatively, D is TRBD1 (5 bases). CDR3 length: 16 residues. Germline V gene data show CDR1 as SGHRS and CDR2 as YFSETQ. With 4 bases removed from V and 7 bases from J, the gap between germline ends came to 21 bases. For the CDR3, the DNA is TGCGCCAGCAGCATCCCTCGCGCTAGGCAGGGCAACATTCAGTACTTC. Residues: CASSIPRARQGNIQYF.

This sequence joins TRBV28 and TRBJ2-3; the match to TRBD1 covers 7 bases. Germline values: CDR1 MDHEN, CDR2 SYDVKM. CDR3 length: 14 residues. V lost 8 bases to trimming and J lost 5 bases; unmatched junction nucleotides: 10. The CDR3 loop is CASGWGTVRDTQYF. The CDR3 bases are TGTGCCAGCGGGTGGGGGACAGTACGAGATACGCAGTATTTT.

This clonotype is deemed medium-sized. This rearrangement joins TRBV7-2 to TRBJ1-1, with 7 bases lining up with TRBD1. Germline loops: CDR1 SGHTA, CDR2 FQGNSA. The trim removed 5 bases at V and 8 bases at J, leaving 8 bases unmatched. The CDR3 runs to 13 residues. In DNA, the CDR3 is TGTGCCAGCAGCCCCGACAGGGTGCAGGAAGCTTTCTTT. Protein: CASSPDRVQEAFF.

This clonotype has a count of ten or more. The chain combines TRBV5-1 with TRBJ2-1; D is possibly TRBD2 (5 bases). The ends were cut back, 0 bases at V and 5 bases at J, with 15 bases in the middle. The CDR3 consists of 16 residues. CDR1 and CDR2 (germline): SGHRS, YFSETQ. CDR3 coding DNA: TGCGCCAGCAGCTTGGATCGGGCGGACGGGAACAATGAGCAGTTCTTC. Translation: CASSLDRADGNNEQFF.